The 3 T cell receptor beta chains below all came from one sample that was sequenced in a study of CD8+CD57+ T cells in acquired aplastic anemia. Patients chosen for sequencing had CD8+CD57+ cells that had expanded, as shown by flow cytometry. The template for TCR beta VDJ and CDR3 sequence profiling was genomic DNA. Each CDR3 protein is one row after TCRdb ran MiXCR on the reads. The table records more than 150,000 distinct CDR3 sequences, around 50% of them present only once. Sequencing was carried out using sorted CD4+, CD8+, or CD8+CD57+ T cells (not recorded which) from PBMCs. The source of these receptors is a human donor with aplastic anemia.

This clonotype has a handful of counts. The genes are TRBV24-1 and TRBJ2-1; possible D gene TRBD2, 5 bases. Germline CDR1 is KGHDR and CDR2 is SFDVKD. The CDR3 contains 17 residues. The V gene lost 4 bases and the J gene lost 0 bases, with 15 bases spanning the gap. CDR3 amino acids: CATSDTRSGSSYNEQFF. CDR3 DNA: TGTGCCACCAGTGACACACGGTCGGGGAGCTCCTACAATGAGCAGTTCTTC.

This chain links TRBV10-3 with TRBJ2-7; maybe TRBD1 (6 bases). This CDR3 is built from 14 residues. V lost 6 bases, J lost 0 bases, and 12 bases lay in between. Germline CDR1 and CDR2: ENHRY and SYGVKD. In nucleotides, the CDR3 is TGTGCCATCAGGAAGAGGGACACCTCCTACGAGCAGTACTTC. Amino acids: CAIRKRDTSYEQYF.

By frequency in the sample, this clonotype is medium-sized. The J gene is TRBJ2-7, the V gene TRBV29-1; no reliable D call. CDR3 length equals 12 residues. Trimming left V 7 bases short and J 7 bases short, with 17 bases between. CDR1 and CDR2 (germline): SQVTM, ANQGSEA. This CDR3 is CSALVTFQEQYF. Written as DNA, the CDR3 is TGCAGCGCCCTGGTGACATTCCAGGAGCAGTACTTC.